The 16 T cell receptor beta chains given below trace back to one sample, sequenced in a study of blood T cells in healthy people across ages. The second PCR ran roughly 6 to 11 cycles with a sample-barcoded 5' primer and J-beta primers. From the 5' RACE reads, TCRdb called clonotypes with MiXCR, one entry per CDR3 protein. The top ten hold 23% of the sample, which has around 2 million distinct CDR3 sequences, 39% seen once. The sample comprised blood. All receptors derive from a human donor in good health.

This clonotype was observed a handful of times. The gene calls are TRBV7-9 and TRBJ2-3; D possibly matches TRBD1 or TRBD2 (5 bases each). Per germline, CDR1 SEHNR and CDR2 FQNEAQ (reference sequence). The CDR3 runs 12 residues. Trimming shortened V by 5 bases and J by 5 bases, and 8 bases separated the two germline ends. CDR3: CASSHGGDTQYF. The CDR3 nucleotides are TGTGCCAGCAGCCATGGGGGAGATACGCAGTATTTT.

This clonotype has a handful of counts. The rearrangement uses TRBV29-1 and TRBJ1-2, with 8 bases matching TRBD1. The CDR3 length is 14 residues. The trim removed 3 bases at V and 5 bases at J, leaving 8 bases unmatched. Germline values: CDR1 SQVTM, CDR2 ANQGSEA. DNA for the CDR3: TGCAGCGTTGATATTTCCGGGACAGGATATGGCTACACCTTC. This gives the protein CSVDISGTGYGYTF.

The V gene is TRBV30, the J gene TRBJ2-3; D is perhaps TRBD2 (6 bases). Trimming shortened V by 2 bases and J by 3 bases, and 15 bases separated the two germline ends. The CDR3 is 15 amino acids. From germline, CDR1 is GTSNPN and CDR2 SVGIG (reference sequence). CDR3: CAWSLRLELTDTQYF. CDR3 sequence (DNA): TGTGCCTGGAGTCTGAGACTAGAATTAACAGATACGCAGTATTTT. The full variable domain, completed using reference TRBV30 and TRBJ2-3, is SQTIHQWPATLVQPVGSPLSLECTVEGTSNPNLYWYRQAAGRGLQLLFYSVGIGQISSEVPQNLSASRPQDRQFILSSKKLLLSDSGFYLCAWSLRLELTDTQYFGPGTRLTVL.

In this sample, this clonotype turned up a few times. The chain joins TRBV15 to TRBJ2-1, with 10 bases that match TRBD2. V was clipped by 4 bases and J by 4 bases; unmatched bases: 4. CDR3 length: 15 residues. In germline, CDR1 is LNHNV, CDR2 YYDKDF (reference sequence). CDR3: CATSITSGEYNEQFF. The CDR3 DNA is TGTGCCACCAGCATCACTAGCGGGGAGTACAATGAGCAGTTCTTC.

The chain is built from TRBV2 and TRBJ1-2; perhaps TRBD1 as D (5 bases). This CDR3 is built from 14 residues. Germline CDR1 SNHLY, CDR2 FYNNEI. Between the trimmed V and J ends, which lost 9 bases and 4 bases, there was a span of 18 bases. The CDR3 nucleotides read TGTGCCAGTAACCCTCTGACAGTTTCCTATGGCTACACCTTC. Its translation: CASNPLTVSYGYTF.

This chain joins TRBV5-5 and TRBJ1-2; no reliable D call. The germline V and J ends were trimmed by 4 bases and 3 bases, with 10 bases remaining between them. This CDR3 comprises 13 residues. The germline V gene has CDR1 SGHKS and CDR2 YYEKEE (reference sequence). CDR3 in DNA: TGTGCCAGCAGCCCGGAGGTGTACTATGGCTACACCTTC. Its protein product is CASSPEVYYGYTF.

This chain joins TRBV10-3 and TRBJ2-7; 8 bases fit TRBD1. Germline CDR1 reads ENHRY; CDR2 reads SYGVKD. The length of the CDR3 is 14 residues. Trimming took 6 bases from V and 3 from J; bases not matched to a gene: 7. DNA for the CDR3: TGTGCCATCAGACAGACAGGGGAAATCTACGAGCAGTACTTC. It translates to CAIRQTGEIYEQYF.

V gene TRBV5-6 combines with J gene TRBJ1-2; D possibly corresponds to TRBD1 (6 bases). V was trimmed by 4 bases and J by 1 base, leaving 17 bases between them. There are 16 residues in the CDR3. Germline lookup yields CDR1 SGHDT and CDR2 YYEEEE. CDR3 nucleotide sequence: TGTGCCAGCAGCCCCACAGGGACCTATTTTAACTATGGCTACACCTTC. The encoded protein is CASSPTGTYFNYGYTF.

V gene TRBV20-1 combines with J gene TRBJ2-3; TRBD2 agrees at 8 bases. Germline V gives CDR1 DFQATT, CDR2 SNEGSKA (reference sequence). With 4 bases clipped from V and 4 bases from J, the junction kept 16 bases outside the gene matches. The CDR3 runs to 17 residues. The CDR3 DNA reads as TGCAGTGCTAAAGAAGTGGGGGGACTAGTGAGGCCAGATACGCAGTATTTT. Translating it yields CSAKEVGGLVRPDTQYF.

This clonotype was detected a few times. This chain joins TRBV7-2 and TRBJ2-4, with D maybe TRBD2 (5 bases). With 4 bases removed from V and 8 bases from J, the gap between germline ends came to 18 bases. CDR1 and CDR2 (germline): SGHTA, FQGNSA. The CDR3 is 15 amino acids. The CDR3 bases are TGTGCCAGCAGCTCACTAGTGAACGCCGGAGACATTCAGTACTTC. It yields the protein CASSSLVNAGDIQYF.

This sequence joins TRBV6-5 and TRBJ1-2; TRBD1 might be the D (6 bases). V gave up 5 bases and J gave up 6 bases, with 13 bases separating them. This CDR3 has 13 residues. From germline, CDR1 is MNHEY and CDR2 SVGAGI. CDR3 amino acids: CASSIGQKDGYTF. The CDR3 nucleotides read TGTGCCAGCAGTATTGGACAGAAAGATGGCTACACCTTC.

This clonotype has only a few counts. The CDR3 reads CATGEGTDTQYF. The CDR3 DNA sequence: TGTGCCACAGGTGAAGGCACAGATACGCAGTATTTT. This chain connects TRBV12-3 or TRBV12-4 to TRBJ2-3; D is uncertain. The CDR3 length is 12 residues. The V end was cut by 10 bases, the J end by 1 base, with 9 bases between.

The chain has TRBV4-3 and TRBJ2-5; TRBD2 is a possible D gene (7 bases). The V gene's germline CDR1 is LGHNA and CDR2 YSLEER. The CDR3 has 19 amino acids. The V end was cut by 0 bases, the J end by 2 bases, with 22 bases between. The CDR3 loop is CASSQDRGGGSGEQETQYF. For the CDR3, the DNA is TGCGCCAGCAGCCAAGATCGAGGGGGGGGAAGCGGGGAACAAGAGACCCAGTACTTC.

The J gene is TRBJ2-5, the V gene TRBV7-2, with D hard to call. This CDR3 region has 12 residues. V shed 3 bases and J shed 4 bases, with 6 bases lying between them. Germline lookup yields CDR1 SGHTA and CDR2 FQGNSA. The CDR3 coding sequence is TGTGCCAGCAGCTTTCAAATAGAGACCCAGTACTTC. It encodes CASSFQIETQYF.

This clonotype has more than one count but fewer than ten. The V gene is TRBV18, the J gene TRBJ1-1, with a tentative D call TRBD1 (6 bases). Germline V lookup: CDR1 KGHSH, CDR2 LQKENI. This CDR3 has 15 residues. Trimming stripped 2 bases from V and 4 bases from J, with 14 bases between. CDR3 region: CASSPSMAGATEAFF. The CDR3 coding sequence is TGTGCCAGCTCACCATCGATGGCAGGGGCCACTGAAGCTTTCTTT.

CDR3 in DNA: TGTGCCAGCAGCCCCGTTCGGACTAGCGGGGAGTTGGATGAGCAGTTCTTC. This gives the protein CASSPVRTSGELDEQFF. The J gene is TRBJ2-1, the V gene TRBV11-3, with TRBD2 identical over 12 bases. This CDR3 spans 17 amino acids. J lost 8 bases, V lost 5 bases, and 13 bases had no gene match. Germline V gene lookup returns CDR1 SGHNT and CDR2 YENEEA.